Each of the 8 T cell receptor beta chains below was sequenced from the same sample in a study of CD8+ T cells in alopecia areata. In each case, RNA was isolated and then reverse transcribed into cDNA as the sequencing template. Using immunoSEQ multiplex PCR, the repertoire was profiled, and TCRdb retains in-frame clones only, with some absent. The top ten hold roughly 14% of the sample, which has about 180,000 clones, around three fifths seen once. The sample in question was CD4+ T cells sorted from blood, obtained at week 0. The source of these receptors is a human donor with alopecia areata.

The chain combines TRBV30 with TRBJ1-6; TRBD1 agrees at 7 bases. Germline CDR1 is GTSNPN and CDR2 is SVGIG (reference sequence). V was clipped by 2 bases and J by 9 bases; unmatched bases: 7. The CDR3 runs to 14 residues. The DNA for the CDR3 is TGTGCCTGGAGTAGGTCAGGGGGTTTTTCACCCCTCCACTTT. Its protein product is CAWSRSGGFSPLHF. Filled out from reference TRBV30 and TRBJ1-6, the complete variable domain reads SQTIHQWPATLVQPVGSPLSLECTVEGTSNPNLYWYRQAAGRGLQLLFYSVGIGQISSEVPQNLSASRPQDRQFILSSKKLLLSDSGFYLCAWSRSGGFSPLHFGNGTRLTVT.

The chain uses TRBV28 and TRBJ2-1; D call uncertain. The CDR3 covers 15 residues. Deletions cut 6 bases from V and 0 bases from J, with 12 bases between. The germline CDR1 and CDR2 sequences are MDHEN and SYDVKM. The CDR3 nucleotides are TGTGCCAGCAGCCTTACACGGAGCTCCTACAATGAGCAGTTCTTC. It codes for CASSLTRSSYNEQFF. The complete variable domain, with remaining parts taken from reference TRBV28 and TRBJ2-1, reads DVKVTQSSRYLVKRTGEKVFLECVQDMDHENMFWYRQDPGLGLRLIYFSYDVKMKEKGDIPEGYSVSREKKERFSLILESASTNQTSMYLCASSLTRSSYNEQFFGPGTRLTVL.

The rearrangement joins TRBV4-1 to TRBJ1-2; no reliable D call. The length of the CDR3 is 15 residues. CDR1 is MGHRA and CDR2 is YSYEKL in the germline V gene. V dropped 0 bases and J dropped 6 bases, with 14 bases sitting between them. The CDR3: CASSQELRLRNGYTF. CDR3 DNA: TGCGCCAGCAGCCAAGAACTTAGGCTTCGGAATGGCTACACCTTC.

The genes are TRBV2 and TRBJ1-2, with no clear D. Germline assignment: CDR1 SNHLY and CDR2 FYNNEI. The V gene lost 4 bases and the J gene lost 4 bases, with 10 bases spanning the gap. The CDR3 is 13 amino acids. The CDR3, as DNA: TGTGCCAGCAGTGGAGGACCCTTCTATGGCTACACCTTC. Amino acid sequence: CASSGGPFYGYTF.

V and J are TRBV11-2 and TRBJ2-1, with D possibly TRBD2 on 6 matching bases. Germline CDR1 reads SGHAT; CDR2 reads FQNNGV. The CDR3 length is 14 residues. The V end was cut by 3 bases, the J end by 5 bases, with 11 bases between. The CDR3 loop is CASSFRGNDNEQFF. The CDR3 DNA follows: TGTGCCAGCAGCTTTCGGGGGAACGACAATGAGCAGTTCTTC.

The gene calls are TRBV28 and TRBJ1-4; D unresolved. The CDR3 totals 13 residues. CDR1 and CDR2 from the germline V gene are MDHEN and SYDVKM. V lost 4 bases to trimming and J lost 13 bases, with 16 bases between them. The CDR3, as DNA: TGTGCCAGCAGTTCCCCTCCCTCGTCGCTACTGTTTTTT. Encoded protein: CASSSPPSSLLFF.

The V gene is TRBV15, the J gene TRBJ2-3, with 10 bases identical to TRBD1. This CDR3 spans 15 amino acids. Germline V lookup: CDR1 LNHNV, CDR2 YYDKDF (reference sequence). V was clipped by 5 bases and J by 6 bases; unmatched bases: 8. CDR3 loop: CATSARDRGFDTQYF. In nucleotides, the CDR3 is TGTGCCACCAGCGCCCGGGACAGGGGATTCGATACGCAGTATTTT. Drawing the rest from reference TRBV15 and TRBJ2-3, the complete variable domain is DAMVIQNPRYQVTQFGKPVTLSCSQTLNHNVMYWYQQKSSQAPKLLFHYYDKDFNNEADTPDNFQSRRPNTSFCFLDIRSPGLGDTAMYLCATSARDRGFDTQYFGPGTRLTVL.

The chain employs TRBV30 and TRBJ1-1; TRBD1 might be the D (5 bases). This CDR3 comprises 14 residues. V lost 5 bases and J lost 1, with 14 bases in between. The V gene's germline CDR1 is GTSNPN and CDR2 SVGIG (reference sequence). The CDR3 here is CAWDNGGKNTEAFF. The CDR3 coding sequence is TGTGCCTGGGACAACGGGGGGAAGAACACTGAAGCTTTCTTT.